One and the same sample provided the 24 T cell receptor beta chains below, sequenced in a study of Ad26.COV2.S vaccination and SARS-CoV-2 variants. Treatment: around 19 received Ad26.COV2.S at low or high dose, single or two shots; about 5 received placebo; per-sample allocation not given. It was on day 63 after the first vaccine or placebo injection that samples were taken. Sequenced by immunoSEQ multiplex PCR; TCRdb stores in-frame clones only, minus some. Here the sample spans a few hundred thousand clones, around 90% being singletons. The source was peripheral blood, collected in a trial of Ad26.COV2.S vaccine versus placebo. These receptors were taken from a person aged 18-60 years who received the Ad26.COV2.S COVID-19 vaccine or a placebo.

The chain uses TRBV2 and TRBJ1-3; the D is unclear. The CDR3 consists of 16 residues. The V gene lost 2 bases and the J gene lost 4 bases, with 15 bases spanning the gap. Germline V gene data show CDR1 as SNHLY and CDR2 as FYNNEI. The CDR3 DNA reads TGTGCCAGCAGTGAAACCCGGACTGAATTGGGAAACACCATATATTTT. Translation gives CASSETRTELGNTIYF. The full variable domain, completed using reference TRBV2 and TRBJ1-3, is EPEVTQTPSHQVTQMGQEVILRCVPISNHLYFYWYRQILGQKVEFLVSFYNNEISEKSEIFDDQFSVERPDGSNFTLKIRSTKLEDSAMYFCASSETRTELGNTIYFGEGSWLTVV.

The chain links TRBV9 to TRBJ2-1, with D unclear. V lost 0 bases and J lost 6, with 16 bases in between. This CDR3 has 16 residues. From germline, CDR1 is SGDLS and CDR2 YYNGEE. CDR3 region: CASSVGISSSINEQFF. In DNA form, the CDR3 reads TGTGCCAGCAGCGTAGGGATCTCGAGTAGCATCAATGAGCAGTTCTTC.

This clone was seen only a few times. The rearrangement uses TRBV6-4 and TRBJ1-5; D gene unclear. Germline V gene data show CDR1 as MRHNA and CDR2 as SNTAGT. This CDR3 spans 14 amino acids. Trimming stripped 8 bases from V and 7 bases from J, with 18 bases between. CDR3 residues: CASPQLETLQPQHF. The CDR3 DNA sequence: TGTGCCAGCCCCCAATTAGAAACTTTACAGCCCCAGCATTTT.

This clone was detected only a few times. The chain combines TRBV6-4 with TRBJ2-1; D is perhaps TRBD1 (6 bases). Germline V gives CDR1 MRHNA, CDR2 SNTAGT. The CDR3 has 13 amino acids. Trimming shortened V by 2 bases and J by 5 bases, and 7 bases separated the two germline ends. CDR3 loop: CASSDRDNNEQFF. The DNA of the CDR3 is TGTGCCAGCAGTGACCGGGACAACAATGAGCAGTTCTTC.

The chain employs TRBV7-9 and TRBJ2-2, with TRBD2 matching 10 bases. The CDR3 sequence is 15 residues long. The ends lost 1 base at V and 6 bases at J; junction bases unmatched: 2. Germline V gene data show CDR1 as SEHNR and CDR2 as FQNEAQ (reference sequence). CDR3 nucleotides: TGTGCCAGCAGCTTAGAGCGGGAGGGCCCCGGGGAGCTGTTTTTT. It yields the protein CASSLEREGPGELFF.

The CDR3 loop is CASSQGVLAGGEQFF. CDR3 in DNA: TGCGCCAGCAGCCAAGGGGTCCTAGCGGGAGGTGAGCAGTTCTTC. The chain carries TRBV4-1 and TRBJ2-1; TRBD2 aligns across 11 bases. The germline CDR1 and CDR2 sequences are MGHRA and YSYEKL. This CDR3 is 15 amino acids long. With 1 base clipped from V and 9 bases from J, the junction kept 5 bases outside the gene matches.

The CDR3 loop reads CASSLRDRGSGNTIYF. The CDR3 coding sequence is TGTGCCAGCAGCCTCCGGGACAGGGGTTCTGGAAACACCATATATTTT. The chain is built from TRBV28 and TRBJ1-3, with 10 bases that match TRBD1. CDR3 size: 16 residues. V was pared by 6 bases and J by 1 base, with 6 bases of the junction left unmatched. Germline V gene data show CDR1 as MDHEN and CDR2 as SYDVKM.

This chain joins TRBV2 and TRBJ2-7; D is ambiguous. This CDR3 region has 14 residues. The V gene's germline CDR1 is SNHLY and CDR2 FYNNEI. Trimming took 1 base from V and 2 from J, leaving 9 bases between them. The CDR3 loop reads CASSEVSGPYEQYF. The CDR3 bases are TGTGCCAGCAGTGAAGTTTCCGGGCCCTACGAGCAGTACTTC.

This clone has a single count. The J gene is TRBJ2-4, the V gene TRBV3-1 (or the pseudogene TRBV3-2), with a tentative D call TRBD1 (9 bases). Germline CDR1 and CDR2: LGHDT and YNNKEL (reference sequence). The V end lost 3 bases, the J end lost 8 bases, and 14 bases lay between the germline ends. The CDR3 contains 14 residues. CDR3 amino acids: CASSQTGGLDIQYF. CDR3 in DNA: TGTGCCAGCAGCCAGACAGGGGGACTAGACATTCAGTACTTC.

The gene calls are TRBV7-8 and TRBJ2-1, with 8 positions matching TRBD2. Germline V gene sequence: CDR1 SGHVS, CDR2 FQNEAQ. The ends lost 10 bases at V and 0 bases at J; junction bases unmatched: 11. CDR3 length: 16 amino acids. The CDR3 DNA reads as TGTGCCACGCTACGACCTCTAGCGGGCTCCTACAATGAGCAGTTCTTC. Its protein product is CATLRPLAGSYNEQFF.

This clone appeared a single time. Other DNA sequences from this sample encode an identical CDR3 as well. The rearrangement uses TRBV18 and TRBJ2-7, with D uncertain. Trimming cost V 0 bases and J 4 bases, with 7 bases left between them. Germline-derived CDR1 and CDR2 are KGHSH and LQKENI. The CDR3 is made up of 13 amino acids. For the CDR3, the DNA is TGTGCCAGCTCACCACCGTCCGTTTACGAGCAGTACTTC. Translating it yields CASSPPSVYEQYF.

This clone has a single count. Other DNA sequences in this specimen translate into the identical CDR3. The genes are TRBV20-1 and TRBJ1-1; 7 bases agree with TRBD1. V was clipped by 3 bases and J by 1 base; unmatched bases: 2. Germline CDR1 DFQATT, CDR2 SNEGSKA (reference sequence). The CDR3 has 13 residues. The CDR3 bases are TGCAGTGCTAGTCCAGGGGGGAACACTGAAGCTTTCTTT. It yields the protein CSASPGGNTEAFF.

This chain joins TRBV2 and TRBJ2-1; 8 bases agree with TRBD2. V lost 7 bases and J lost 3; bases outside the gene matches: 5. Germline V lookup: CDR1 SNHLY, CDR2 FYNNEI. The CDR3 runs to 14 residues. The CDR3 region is CASKRAGGYNEQFF. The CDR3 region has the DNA TGTGCCAGCAAGAGGGCGGGAGGCTACAATGAGCAGTTCTTC.

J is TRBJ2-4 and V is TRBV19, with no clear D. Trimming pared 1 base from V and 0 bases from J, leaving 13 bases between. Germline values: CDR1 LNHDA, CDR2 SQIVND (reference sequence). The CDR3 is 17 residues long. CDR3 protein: CASSIGGSGLAKNIQYF. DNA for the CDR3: TGTGCCAGTAGTATAGGAGGTTCCGGGCTAGCCAAAAACATTCAGTACTTC.

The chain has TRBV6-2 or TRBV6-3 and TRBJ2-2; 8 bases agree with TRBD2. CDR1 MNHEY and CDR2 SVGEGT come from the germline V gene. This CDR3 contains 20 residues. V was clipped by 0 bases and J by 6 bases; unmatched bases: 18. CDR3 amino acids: CASSYSATSVRGRGSGELFF. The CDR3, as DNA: TGTGCCAGCAGTTACTCTGCGACTAGCGTACGTGGGCGGGGTTCCGGGGAGCTGTTTTTT.

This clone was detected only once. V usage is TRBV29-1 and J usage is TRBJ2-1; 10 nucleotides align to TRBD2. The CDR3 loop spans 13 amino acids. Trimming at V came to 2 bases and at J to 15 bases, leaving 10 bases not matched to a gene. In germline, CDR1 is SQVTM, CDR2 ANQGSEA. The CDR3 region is CSVELAGVWVRFF. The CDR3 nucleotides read TGCAGCGTTGAACTAGCGGGAGTGTGGGTGAGGTTCTTC.

The CDR3 nucleotides read TGTGCCAGCAGTTCTTGGGCAGGGACCAGCTATGGCTACACCTTC. Translated: CASSSWAGTSYGYTF. The gene calls are TRBV27 and TRBJ1-2; a weak D match, TRBD1 (5 bases). The CDR3 spans 15 residues. Germline V gene data show CDR1 as MNHEY and CDR2 as SMNVEV (reference sequence). With 4 bases removed from V and 4 bases from J, the gap between germline ends came to 16 bases.

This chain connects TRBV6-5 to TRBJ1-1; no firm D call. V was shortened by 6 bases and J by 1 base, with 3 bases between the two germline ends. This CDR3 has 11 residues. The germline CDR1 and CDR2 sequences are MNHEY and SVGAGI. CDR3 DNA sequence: TGTGCCAGCAGGCAGAACACTGAAGCTTTCTTT. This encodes CASRQNTEAFF.

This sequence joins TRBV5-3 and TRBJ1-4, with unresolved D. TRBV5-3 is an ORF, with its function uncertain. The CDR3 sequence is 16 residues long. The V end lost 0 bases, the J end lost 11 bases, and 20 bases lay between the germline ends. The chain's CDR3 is CARSLVKGQKGFKLFF. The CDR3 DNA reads TGTGCCAGAAGCTTGGTAAAAGGGCAGAAAGGGTTCAAACTGTTTTTT.

CDR3 sequence reads: CASSLMGAPSYEQYF. CDR3 DNA: TGTGCCAGCAGCTTGATGGGAGCTCCCTCCTACGAGCAGTACTTC. The rearrangement joins TRBV5-6 to TRBJ2-7, with TRBD2 as a possible D gene (5 bases). CDR1 is SGHDT and CDR2 is YYEEEE in the germline V gene. The CDR3 loop spans 15 amino acids. V lost 1 base to trimming and J lost 0 bases, with 11 bases between them. Looking up the rest from reference TRBV5-6 and TRBJ2-7 gives the full variable domain: DAGVTQSPTHLIKTRGQQVTLRCSPKSGHDTVSWYQQALGQGPQFIFQYYEEEERQRGNFPDRFSGHQFPNYSSELNVNALLLGDSALYLCASSLMGAPSYEQYFGPGTRLTVT.

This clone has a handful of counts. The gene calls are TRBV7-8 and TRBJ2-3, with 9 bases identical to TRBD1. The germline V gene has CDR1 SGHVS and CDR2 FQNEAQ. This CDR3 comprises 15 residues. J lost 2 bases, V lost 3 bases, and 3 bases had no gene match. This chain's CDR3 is CASSFGTGHTDTQYF. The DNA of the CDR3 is TGTGCCAGCAGCTTCGGGACAGGGCACACAGATACGCAGTATTTT. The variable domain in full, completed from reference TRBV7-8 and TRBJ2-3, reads GAGVSQSPRYKVAKRGQDVALRCDPISGHVSLFWYQQALGQGPEFLTYFQNEAQLDKSGLPSDRFFAERPEGSVSTLKIQRTQQEDSAVYLCASSFGTGHTDTQYFGPGTRLTVL.

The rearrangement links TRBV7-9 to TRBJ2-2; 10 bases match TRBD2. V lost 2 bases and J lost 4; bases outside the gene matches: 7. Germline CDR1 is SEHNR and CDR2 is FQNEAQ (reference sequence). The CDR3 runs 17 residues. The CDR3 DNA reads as TGTGCCAGCAGCTTATATCGAGGACTAGCGGCCACCGGGGAGCTGTTTTTT. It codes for CASSLYRGLAATGELFF.

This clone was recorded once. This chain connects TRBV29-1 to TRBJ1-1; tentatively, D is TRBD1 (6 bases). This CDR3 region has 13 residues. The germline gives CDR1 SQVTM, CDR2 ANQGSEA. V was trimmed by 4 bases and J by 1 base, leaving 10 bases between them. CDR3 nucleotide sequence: TGCAGCGTTGGAGAGACAGGGAACACTGAAGCTTTCTTT. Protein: CSVGETGNTEAFF.

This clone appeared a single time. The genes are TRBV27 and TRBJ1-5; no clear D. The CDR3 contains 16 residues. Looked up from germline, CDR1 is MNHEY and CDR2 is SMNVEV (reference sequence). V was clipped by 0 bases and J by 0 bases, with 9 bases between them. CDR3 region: CASSLSRHSSNQPQHF. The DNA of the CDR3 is TGTGCCAGCAGTTTATCACGGCACAGTAGCAATCAGCCCCAGCATTTT.